This T cell receptor (beta chain) was retrieved from a study of blood T cell repertoires in COVID-19. For the study at large: Material from acute and convalescent COVID-19 was sourced from the United States, Italy and Spain.

Participants were aged 18 to 89 years from approximately 25 US areas. The CDR3 covers 11 residues. Germline V CDR1 and CDR2: MNHNS, SASEGT. The ends were cut back, 3 bases at V and 2 bases at J, with 2 bases in the middle. As originally analysed: By means of reference gene primer amplification, nucleated cell counts were estimated. Produced via immunoSEQ multiplex PCR; TCRdb's table is partial and in-frame only. Clone size and V and J calls were adopted from that table, with D and trimming inferred from the DNA. Among about 260,000 clones, 70% to 90% were seen once, and the ten largest hold roughly 4%.

Sequencing was performed on PBMCs or T cells enriched from blood (not recorded which). The genes are TRBV6-1 and TRBJ2-7; the D is unclear. This receptor was identified in a woman aged 25 to 39 with acute COVID-19. This CDR3 is CASSDTYEQYF. In DNA, the CDR3 is TGTGCCAGCAGTGACACCTACGAGCAGTACTTC.